This T cell receptor (beta chain) was recovered during a study of a mutant IDH1 vaccine in newly diagnosed glioma. Study-wide context: Patients had received radiotherapy, temozolomide, or both previously, most receiving both.

The CDR3 consists of 15 residues. V dropped 7 bases and J dropped 0 bases, with 16 bases sitting between them. From germline, CDR1 is MDHEN and CDR2 SYDVKM. Sequenced by immunoSEQ multiplex PCR; TCRdb stores in-frame clones only, minus some. Among tens of thousands of clones listed, 65% to 80% were seen once. General study findings and limits: Pseudoprogression seemed unlinked to shifts in top peripheral T cell clonotypes. The vaccine induced immune responses, and these occurred in 80% to 95% of patients.

Time point given: baseline, week 1 (first vaccination visit). Documented treatment: pre-vaccination baseline after standard-of-care therapy. The donors had new WHO grade 3 or 4 astrocytomas; these were IDH1-mutant and ATRX-lost. Comments on this clone: Its antigen is as yet unknown.

The gene calls are TRBV28 and TRBJ2-7, with a possible D match to TRBD1 (5 bases). The sample consisted of peripheral blood mononuclear cells (PBMCs), taken from a glioma patient treated with radiotherapy, temozolomide or both. This TCR was recovered from a man over 45 with glioma. Some clones in this sample may be carry-over from other donors' samples. CDR3 loop: CASTSSGQNSYEQYF. Written as DNA, the CDR3 is TGTGCCAGCACTTCGTCAGGACAAAACTCCTACGAGCAGTACTTC.